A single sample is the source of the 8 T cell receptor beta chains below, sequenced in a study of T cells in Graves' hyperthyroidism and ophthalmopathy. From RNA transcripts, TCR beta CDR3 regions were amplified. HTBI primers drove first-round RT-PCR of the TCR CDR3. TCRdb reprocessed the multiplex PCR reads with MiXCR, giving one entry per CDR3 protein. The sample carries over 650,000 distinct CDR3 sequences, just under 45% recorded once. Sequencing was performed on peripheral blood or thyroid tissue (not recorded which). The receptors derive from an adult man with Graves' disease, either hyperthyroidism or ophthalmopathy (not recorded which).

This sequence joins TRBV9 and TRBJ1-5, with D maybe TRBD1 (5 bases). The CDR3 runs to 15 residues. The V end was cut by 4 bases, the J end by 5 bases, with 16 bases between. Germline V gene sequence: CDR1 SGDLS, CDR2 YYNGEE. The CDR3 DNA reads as TGTGCCAGCAGCCAAGATGTCGGGGGATATCAGCCCCAGCATTTT. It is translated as CASSQDVGGYQPQHF.

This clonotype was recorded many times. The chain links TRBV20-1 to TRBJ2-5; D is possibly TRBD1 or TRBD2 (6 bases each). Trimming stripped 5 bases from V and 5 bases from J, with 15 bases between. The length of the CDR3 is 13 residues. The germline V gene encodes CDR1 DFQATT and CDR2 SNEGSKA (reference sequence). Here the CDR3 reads CSAPTGTVETQYF. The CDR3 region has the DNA TGCAGTGCTCCCACAGGGACTGTGGAGACCCAGTACTTC.

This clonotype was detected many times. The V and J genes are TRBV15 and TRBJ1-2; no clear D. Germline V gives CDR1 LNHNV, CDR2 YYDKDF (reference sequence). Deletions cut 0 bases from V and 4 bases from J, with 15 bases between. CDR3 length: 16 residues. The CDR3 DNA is TGTGCCACCAGCAGAGATCGCAGCCTAACACTCTATGGCTACACCTTC. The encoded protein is CATSRDRSLTLYGYTF.

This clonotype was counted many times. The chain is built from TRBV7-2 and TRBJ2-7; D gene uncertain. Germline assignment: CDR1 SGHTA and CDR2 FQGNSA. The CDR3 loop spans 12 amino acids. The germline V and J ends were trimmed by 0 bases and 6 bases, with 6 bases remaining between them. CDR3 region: CASSLANREQYF. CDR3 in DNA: TGTGCCAGCAGCTTAGCCAACCGCGAGCAGTACTTC. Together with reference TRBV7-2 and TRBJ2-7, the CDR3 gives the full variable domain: GAGVSQSPSNKVTEKGKDVELRCDPISGHTALYWYRQSLGQGLEFLIYFQGNSAPDKSGLPSDRFSAERTGGSVSTLTIQRTQQEDSAVYLCASSLANREQYFGPGTRLTVT.

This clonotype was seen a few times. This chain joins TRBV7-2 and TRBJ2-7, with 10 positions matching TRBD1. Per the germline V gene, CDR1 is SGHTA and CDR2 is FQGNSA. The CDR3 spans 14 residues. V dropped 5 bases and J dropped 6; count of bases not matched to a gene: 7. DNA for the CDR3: TGTGCCAGCAGCCATACGACAGGGGGCGTCGAGCAGTACTTC. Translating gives CASSHTTGGVEQYF.

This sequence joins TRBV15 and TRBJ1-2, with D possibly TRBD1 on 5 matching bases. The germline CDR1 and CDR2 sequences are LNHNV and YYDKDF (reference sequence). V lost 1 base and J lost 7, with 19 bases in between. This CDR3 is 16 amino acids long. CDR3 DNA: TGTGCCACCAGCAGAGTACGGGCCCCAGGGTCTCTTGGCTACACCTTC. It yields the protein CATSRVRAPGSLGYTF.

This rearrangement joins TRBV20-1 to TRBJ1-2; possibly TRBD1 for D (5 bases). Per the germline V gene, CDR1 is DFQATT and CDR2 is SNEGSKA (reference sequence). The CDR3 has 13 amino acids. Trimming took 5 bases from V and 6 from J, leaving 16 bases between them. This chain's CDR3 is CSAAGGLSDGYTF. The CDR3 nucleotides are TGCAGTGCTGCCGGGGGGTTATCGGATGGCTACACCTTC.

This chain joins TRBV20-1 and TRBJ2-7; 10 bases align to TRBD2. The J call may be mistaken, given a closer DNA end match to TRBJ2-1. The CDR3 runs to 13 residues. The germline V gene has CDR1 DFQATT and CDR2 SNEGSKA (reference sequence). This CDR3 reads CSARSGGAHEQFF. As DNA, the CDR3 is TGCAGTGCGAGGAGCGGGGGGGCTCATGAGCAGTTCTTC.